Each of the 9 T cell receptor beta chains below was sequenced from the same sample in a study of blood T cell repertoires in COVID-19. Generated by immunoSEQ multiplex PCR, the TCRdb table keeps only in-frame clones and is missing some. The table has some 320,000 clones, 85% seen once. Sequencing was done on a sample of peripheral blood. The receptors here all came from a human donor in a cohort sampled during active COVID-19.

This clone was detected only a few times. The chain is built from TRBV2 and TRBJ1-3; tentatively, D is TRBD1 (6 bases). Germline V CDR1 and CDR2: SNHLY, FYNNEI. Trimming took 7 bases from V and 3 from J, leaving 10 bases between them. The CDR3 covers 13 residues. This chain's CDR3 is CASIADSGNTIYF. The CDR3 DNA follows: TGTGCCAGCATTGCGGACAGTGGAAACACCATATATTTT.

This clone occurred many times. The gene calls are TRBV6-5 and TRBJ2-1, with 9 bases lining up with TRBD1. This CDR3 comprises 15 residues. Trimming cost V 10 bases and J 4 bases; bases outside gene matches: 11. Per the germline V gene, CDR1 is MNHEY and CDR2 is SVGAGI. CDR3 in amino acids: CATYGTGRSYNEQFF. The CDR3, as DNA: TGTGCCACCTACGGGACAGGGAGGTCTTACAATGAGCAGTTCTTC.

This clone has more than one count but fewer than ten. Other DNA sequences in the sample encode the same CDR3. CDR3 nucleotides: TGTGCCAGTAGTATAGCAGGGGGCAATCAGCCCCAGCATTTT. Translated, it gives CASSIAGGNQPQHF. This rearrangement joins TRBV19 to TRBJ1-5; the D gene is possibly TRBD1 (6 bases). The germline gives CDR1 LNHDA, CDR2 SQIVND (reference sequence). The CDR3 contains 14 residues. Trimming cost V 1 base and J 2 bases, with 6 bases left between them.

The chain uses TRBV19 and TRBJ1-2; 7 positions match TRBD1. Germline trimming cut 4 bases from V and 7 bases from J; bases unmatched to any gene: 9. Per the germline V gene, CDR1 is LNHDA and CDR2 is SQIVND (reference sequence). The CDR3 runs 14 residues. The CDR3: CASSTRTGGAGYTF. CDR3 in DNA: TGTGCCAGTAGTACGAGGACAGGAGGGGCTGGCTACACCTTC.

The genes are TRBV9 and TRBJ2-2, with D possibly matching TRBD1 (6 bases). Germline lookup yields CDR1 SGDLS and CDR2 YYNGEE. The CDR3 spans 15 residues. Trimming removed 4 bases from V and 2 bases from J, with 12 bases in between. The CDR3 DNA reads TGTGCCAGCAGCCCTTGGACAGCAAACACCGGGGAGCTGTTTTTT. This translates into CASSPWTANTGELFF.

The rearrangement joins TRBV28 to TRBJ2-3; tentatively, D is TRBD1 (6 bases). The CDR3 contains 19 residues. Germline values: CDR1 MDHEN, CDR2 SYDVKM. V shed 7 bases and J shed 3 bases, with 29 bases lying between them. CDR3 loop: CASTLGWQGPDVETDTQYF. DNA of the CDR3: TGTGCCAGCACCCTAGGCTGGCAGGGGCCCGATGTAGAGACAGATACGCAGTATTTT.

Comments on this clone: A much larger clonotype is one base distant, so this may be a read error. J is TRBJ2-1 and V is TRBV28, with TRBD1 as a possible D gene (5 bases). V was pared by 7 bases and J by 4 bases, with 11 bases between. The CDR3 extends over 13 amino acids. From germline, CDR1 is MDHEN and CDR2 SYDVKM. The CDR3: CASTTTDYNEQFF. CDR3 DNA sequence: TGTGCCAGCACCACGACAGATTACAATGAGCAGTTCTTC.

The chain combines TRBV5-6 with TRBJ1-5; maybe TRBD1 (5 bases). CDR1 is SGHDT and CDR2 is YYEEEE in the germline V gene. The CDR3 has 15 residues. Trimming removed 1 base at V and 4 bases at J, with 12 bases between. The CDR3 nucleotides are TGTGCCAGCAGCTTGTTAGGACAAGAAAATCAGCCCCAGCATTTT. It yields the protein CASSLLGQENQPQHF.

V gene TRBV5-6 combines with J gene TRBJ1-5; no clear D gene. Germline CDR1 is SGHDT and CDR2 is YYEEEE. This CDR3 region has 14 residues. V was cut by 5 bases and J by 3 bases, with 12 bases left in between. The CDR3 nucleotides read TGTGCCAGCAGACAACGGGGTATCAATCAGCCCCAGCATTTT. Encoded protein: CASRQRGINQPQHF.